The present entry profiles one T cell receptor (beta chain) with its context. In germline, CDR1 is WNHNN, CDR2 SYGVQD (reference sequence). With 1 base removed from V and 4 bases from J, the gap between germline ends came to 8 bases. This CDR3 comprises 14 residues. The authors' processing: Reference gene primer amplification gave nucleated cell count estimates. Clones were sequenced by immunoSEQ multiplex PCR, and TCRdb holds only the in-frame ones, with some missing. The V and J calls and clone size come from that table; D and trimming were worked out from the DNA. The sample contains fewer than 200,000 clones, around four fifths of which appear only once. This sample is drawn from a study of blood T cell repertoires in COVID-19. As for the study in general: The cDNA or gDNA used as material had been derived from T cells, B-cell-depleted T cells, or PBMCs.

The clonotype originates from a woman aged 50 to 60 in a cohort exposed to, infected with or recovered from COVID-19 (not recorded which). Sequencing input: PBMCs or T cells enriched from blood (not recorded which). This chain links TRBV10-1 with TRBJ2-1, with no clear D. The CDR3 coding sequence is TGCGCCAGCAGTGAGTGGAACAGATACAATGAGCAGTTCTTC. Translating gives CASSEWNRYNEQFF.